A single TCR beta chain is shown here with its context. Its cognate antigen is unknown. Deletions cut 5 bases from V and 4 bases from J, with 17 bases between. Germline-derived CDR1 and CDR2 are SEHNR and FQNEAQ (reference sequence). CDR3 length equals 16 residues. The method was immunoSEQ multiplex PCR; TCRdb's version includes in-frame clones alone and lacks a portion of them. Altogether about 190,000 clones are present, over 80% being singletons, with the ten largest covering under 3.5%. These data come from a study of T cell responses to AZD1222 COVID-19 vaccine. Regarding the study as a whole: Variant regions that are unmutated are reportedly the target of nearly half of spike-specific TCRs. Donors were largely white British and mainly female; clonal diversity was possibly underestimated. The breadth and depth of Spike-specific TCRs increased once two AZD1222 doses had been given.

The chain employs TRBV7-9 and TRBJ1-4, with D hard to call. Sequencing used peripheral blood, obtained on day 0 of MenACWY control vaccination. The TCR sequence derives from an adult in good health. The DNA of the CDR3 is TGTGCCAGCAGCCCGACGGTGCTTACCCGTAATGAAAAACTGTTTTTT. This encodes CASSPTVLTRNEKLFF.